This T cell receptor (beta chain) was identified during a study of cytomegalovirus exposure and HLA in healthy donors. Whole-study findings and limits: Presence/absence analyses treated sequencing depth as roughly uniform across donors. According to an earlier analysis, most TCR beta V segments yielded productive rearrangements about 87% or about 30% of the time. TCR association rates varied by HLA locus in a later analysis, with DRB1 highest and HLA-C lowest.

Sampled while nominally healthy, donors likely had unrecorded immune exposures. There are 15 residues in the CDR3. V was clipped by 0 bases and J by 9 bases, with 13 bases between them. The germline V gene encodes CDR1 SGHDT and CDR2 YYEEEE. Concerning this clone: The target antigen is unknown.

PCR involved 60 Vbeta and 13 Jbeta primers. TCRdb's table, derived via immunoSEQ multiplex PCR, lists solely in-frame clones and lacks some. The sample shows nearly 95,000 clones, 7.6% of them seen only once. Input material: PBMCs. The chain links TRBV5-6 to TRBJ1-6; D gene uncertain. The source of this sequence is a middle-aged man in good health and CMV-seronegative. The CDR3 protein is CASSLGSGKFSPLHF. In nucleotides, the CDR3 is TGTGCCAGCAGCTTGGGATCAGGAAAGTTTTCACCCCTCCACTTT.